A single sample is the source of the 20 T cell receptor beta chains below, sequenced in a study of OX40 agonist ivuxolimab in advanced cancers. TCRdb's table, derived via immunoSEQ multiplex PCR, lists solely in-frame clones and lacks some. The profile shows roughly 12,000 clones, 80% to 90% of them singletons. The starting material was CD4+ or CD8+ T cells sorted from blood, obtained in a trial of the OX40 agonist ivuxolimab. These receptors all come from an adult with an advanced solid tumor such as melanoma, head and neck, liver or kidney cancer.

The V and J genes are TRBV29-1 and TRBJ2-3, with a weak D call TRBD2 (6 bases). CDR3 length: 12 residues. Per the germline V gene, CDR1 is SQVTM and CDR2 is ANQGSEA. The ends were cut back, 7 bases at V and 8 bases at J, with 16 bases in the middle. CDR3 sequence reads: CSGTPGGATQYF. In nucleotides, the CDR3 is TGCAGCGGGACGCCCGGGGGAGCTACGCAGTATTTT.

J is TRBJ2-5 and V is TRBV28; D gene uncertain. V was clipped by 1 base and J by 6 bases, with 12 bases between them. Germline-derived CDR1 and CDR2 are MDHEN and SYDVKM. CDR3 length equals 14 residues. The CDR3 coding sequence is TGTGCCAGCAGTTTATTGGGCCTCCTAAAGACCCAGTACTTC. The encoded protein is CASSLLGLLKTQYF.

This sequence joins TRBV7-8 and TRBJ1-4; D unresolved. This CDR3 comprises 14 residues. Germline CDR1 is SGHVS and CDR2 is FQNEAQ. The V end lost 6 bases, the J end lost 0 bases, and 8 bases lay between the germline ends. CDR3 protein: CASSPVATNEKLFF. CDR3 DNA sequence: TGTGCCAGCAGTCCAGTGGCAACTAATGAAAAACTGTTTTTT.

The chain links TRBV7-3 to TRBJ2-7, with D tentatively TRBD1 or TRBD2 (5 bases each). CDR3 length: 15 residues. The V end was cut by 5 bases, the J end by 3 bases, with 17 bases between. Germline loops: CDR1 SGHTA, CDR2 FQGTGA. The CDR3 is CASSGVGVKVYEQYF. The CDR3 DNA reads as TGTGCCAGCAGCGGTGTGGGGGTGAAGGTCTACGAGCAGTACTTC.

This chain connects TRBV7-9 to TRBJ2-7, with 15 bases that match TRBD2. The junction had 7 bases not matched to a gene; V was cut back by 4 bases and J by 9 bases. The germline CDR1 and CDR2 sequences are SEHNR and FQNEAQ (reference sequence). The CDR3 consists of 15 residues. CDR3 sequence reads: CASSSGLAGGFGQYF. DNA for the CDR3: TGTGCCAGCAGCTCGGGACTAGCGGGAGGATTTGGGCAGTACTTC.

The chain carries TRBV29-1 and TRBJ1-4; D may be TRBD1 (5 bases). Trimming took 0 bases from V and 7 from J, leaving 12 bases between them. Germline assignment: CDR1 SQVTM and CDR2 ANQGSEA. The CDR3 is 14 amino acids. CDR3 DNA sequence: TGCAGCGTTGAAGATGGGGCAAGCGGTGAAAAACTGTTTTTT. It is translated as CSVEDGASGEKLFF.

The V and J genes are TRBV18 and TRBJ2-3; 9 bases line up with TRBD2. V was clipped by 0 bases and J by 0 bases; unmatched bases: 1. This CDR3 has 16 amino acids. The germline V gene has CDR1 KGHSH and CDR2 LQKENI. The CDR3 here is CASSPPTSGSTDTQYF. The CDR3 nucleotides read TGTGCCAGCTCACCACCGACTAGCGGCAGCACAGATACGCAGTATTTT.

This rearrangement joins TRBV11-3 to TRBJ2-5, with 10 nucleotides matching TRBD2. This CDR3 comprises 16 residues. V gave up 5 bases and J gave up 1 base; unmatched junction bases: 7. CDR1 and CDR2 (germline): SGHNT, YENEEA. The CDR3 sequence: CASSPLAGALQETQYF. In nucleotides, the CDR3 is TGTGCCAGCAGCCCTCTAGCGGGGGCCCTCCAAGAGACCCAGTACTTC.

The V call is TRBV7-9, the J call TRBJ1-4; tentative D call: TRBD1 (6 bases). The CDR3 spans 17 residues. Germline CDR1 and CDR2: SEHNR and FQNEAQ (reference sequence). V lost 6 bases and J 3 bases, leaving 20 bases between the germline ends. In nucleotides, the CDR3 is TGTGCCAGCAGTTCCCGGACCCAGGGGTGGGCTAATGAAAAACTGTTTTTT. It is translated as CASSSRTQGWANEKLFF.

V usage is TRBV5-6 and J usage is TRBJ2-6; the D is unclear. Germline-derived CDR1 and CDR2 are SGHDT and YYEEEE. The CDR3 spans 17 residues. V was shortened by 0 bases and J by 0 bases, with 10 bases between the two germline ends. CDR3 sequence: CASSLAADTSGANVLTF. The CDR3 DNA follows: TGTGCCAGCAGCTTGGCCGCTGATACCTCTGGGGCCAACGTCCTGACTTTC.

The chain combines TRBV7-9 with TRBJ2-1; 8 bases line up with TRBD2. The trim removed 1 base at V and 3 bases at J, leaving 5 bases unmatched. CDR1 and CDR2 (germline): SEHNR, FQNEAQ (reference sequence). The CDR3 has 16 residues. This CDR3 is CASSLVSGEDYNEQFF. CDR3 DNA: TGTGCCAGCAGCTTAGTTAGCGGGGAGGACTACAATGAGCAGTTCTTC.

V usage is TRBV7-8 and J usage is TRBJ2-5; D is unclear. The CDR3 sequence is 12 residues long. V was cut by 5 bases and J by 7 bases, with 11 bases left in between. Germline V gene data show CDR1 as SGHVS and CDR2 as FQNEAQ. CDR3 in DNA: TGTGCCAGCAGCCCTCCAGAAGGGACCCAGTACTTC. Translating gives CASSPPEGTQYF.

This clone has a single count. The J gene is TRBJ2-7, the V gene TRBV7-2; 11 bases fit TRBD1. The CDR3 has 15 residues. CDR1 and CDR2 from the germline V gene are SGHTA and FQGNSA. J lost 3 bases, V lost 3 bases, and 4 bases had no gene match. The CDR3 sequence: CASSFGQGAGYEQYF. In DNA form, the CDR3 reads TGTGCCAGCAGCTTCGGACAGGGGGCAGGCTACGAGCAGTACTTC.

The rearrangement joins TRBV10-3 to TRBJ2-7; D may correspond to TRBD1 or TRBD2 (6 bases each). The CDR3 consists of 12 residues. Per the germline V gene, CDR1 is ENHRY and CDR2 is SYGVKD. V lost 4 bases and J lost 7, with 11 bases in between. The CDR3 coding sequence is TGTGCCATCAGTGGCGGGACATGGGAGCAGTACTTC. Translated: CAISGGTWEQYF.

The chain carries TRBV11-3 and TRBJ1-6; unclear D gene. CDR1 is SGHNT and CDR2 is YENEEA in the germline V gene. CDR3 size: 14 residues. Trimming pared 3 bases from V and 8 bases from J, leaving 11 bases between. CDR3 in amino acids: CASSLMRRDSPLHF. The CDR3, as DNA: TGTGCCAGCAGCTTGATGCGGCGGGATTCACCCCTCCACTTT.

This CDR3 is CASSSKIDRESSGANVLTF. The CDR3 nucleotides read TGTGCCAGCAGTTCTAAAATCGACAGGGAGTCCTCTGGGGCCAACGTCCTGACTTTC. The genes are TRBV28 and TRBJ2-6; 7 bases match TRBD1. Per the germline V gene, CDR1 is MDHEN and CDR2 is SYDVKM. CDR3 length: 19 amino acids. V lost 4 bases, J lost 0 bases, and 12 bases stayed unmatched. The variable domain in full, with the rest retrieved from reference TRBV28 and TRBJ2-6, is DVKVTQSSRYLVKRTGEKVFLECVQDMDHENMFWYRQDPGLGLRLIYFSYDVKMKEKGDIPEGYSVSREKKERFSLILESASTNQTSMYLCASSSKIDRESSGANVLTFGAGSRLTVL.

The chain joins TRBV21-1 to TRBJ2-4; TRBD1 is taken as the D call from the table, unchecked against the DNA. TRBV21-1 is labeled a pseudogene. This CDR3 comprises 12 residues. CDR3 sequence reads: CASSTRTGEGDF. The CDR3 DNA reads as TGTGCCAGCAGCACTAGGACAGGGGAAGGGGACTTC.

In its sample, this clone is medium-sized. The chain couples TRBV11-3 to TRBJ2-3; 8 bases line up with TRBD1. The CDR3 sequence is 15 residues long. Losses at the gene ends were 3 bases for V and 4 bases for J; bases not matched to a gene: 6. Germline lookup yields CDR1 SGHNT and CDR2 YENEEA. CDR3 nucleotide sequence: TGTGCCAGCAGCTTTCAGGGGGCTTGGTCAGATACGCAGTATTTT. Translation: CASSFQGAWSDTQYF.

In its sample, this clone was seen once. The chain recombines TRBV27 with TRBJ1-5, with 7 bases lining up with TRBD1. Trimming removed 5 bases from V and 3 bases from J; junction bases left unmatched: 4. CDR3 length: 14 amino acids. Germline CDR1 is MNHEY and CDR2 is SMNVEV (reference sequence). The CDR3: CASSPGTVNQPQHF. The CDR3 DNA reads TGTGCCAGCAGTCCCGGGACAGTCAATCAGCCCCAGCATTTT.

The chain employs TRBV7-9 and TRBJ2-7; 13 positions match TRBD2. V lost 5 bases to trimming and J lost 4 bases; unmatched junction nucleotides: 8. Germline V gene lookup returns CDR1 SEHNR and CDR2 FQNEAQ (reference sequence). The CDR3 is 16 amino acids. The CDR3 sequence: CASSSGLAGAWYEQYF. The CDR3 bases are TGTGCCAGCAGCAGCGGACTAGCGGGAGCTTGGTACGAGCAGTACTTC.